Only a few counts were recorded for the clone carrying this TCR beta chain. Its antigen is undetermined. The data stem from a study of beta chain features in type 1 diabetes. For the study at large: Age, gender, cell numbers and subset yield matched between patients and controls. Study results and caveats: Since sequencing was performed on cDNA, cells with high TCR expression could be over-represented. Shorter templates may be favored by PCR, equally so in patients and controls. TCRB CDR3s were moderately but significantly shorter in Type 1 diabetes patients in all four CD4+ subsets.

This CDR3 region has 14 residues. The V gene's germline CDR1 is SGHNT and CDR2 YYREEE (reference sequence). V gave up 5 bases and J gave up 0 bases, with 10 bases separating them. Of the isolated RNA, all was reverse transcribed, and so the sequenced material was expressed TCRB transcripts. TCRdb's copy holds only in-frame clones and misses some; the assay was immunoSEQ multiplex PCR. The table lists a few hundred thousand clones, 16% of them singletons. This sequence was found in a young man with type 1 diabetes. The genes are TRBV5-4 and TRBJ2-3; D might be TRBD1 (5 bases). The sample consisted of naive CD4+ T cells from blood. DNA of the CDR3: TGTGCCAGCAGTTTTGCAGGGAGCACAGATACGCAGTATTTT. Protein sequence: CASSFAGSTDTQYF. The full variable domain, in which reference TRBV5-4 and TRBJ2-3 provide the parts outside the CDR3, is ETGVTQSPTHLIKTRGQQVTLRCSSQSGHNTVSWYQQALGQGPQFIFQYYREEENGRGNFPPRFSGLQFPNYSSELNVNALELDDSALYLCASSFAGSTDTQYFGPGTRLTVL.